This T cell receptor beta chain was profiled in a study of blood T cell repertoires in COVID-19. Study summary: PBMCs, B-cell-depleted T cells, or T cells provided the cDNA or gDNA that made up the material.

Individuals aged about 18 to 89 years were recruited from roughly 22 US areas. All recovered Cohort 3 donors got two negative PCRs, got clearance, or saw symptom resolution. Original processing notes: Nucleated cell counts were estimated from reference gene primer amplification. Here immunoSEQ multiplex PCR was the method, and the copy in TCRdb shows in-frame clones only, minus some. The DNA gave D and trimming, while V, J and clone size come from that table. The sample records under 500,000 clones, around 91% being singletons. This TCR was sampled from a man younger than 45 who had recovered from COVID-19. The source material was PBMCs or T cells enriched from blood (not recorded which).

CDR3 nucleotides: TGTGCCAGCAGTTTTAAGGGGTTCACTGAAGCTTTCTTT. It translates to CASSFKGFTEAFF. The V gene is TRBV12-3 or TRBV12-4, the J gene TRBJ1-1, with D possibly matching TRBD1 (5 bases). The CDR3 contains 13 residues. Deletions cut 3 bases from V and 4 bases from J, with 9 bases between.